A single sample gave rise to the 21 T cell receptor beta chains below, sequenced in a study of cytomegalovirus exposure and HLA in healthy donors. The PCR was carried out with 60 Vbeta primers and 13 Jbeta primers. Profiling relied on immunoSEQ multiplex PCR, and the TCRdb table lists in-frame clones only, not all of them. Of about 140,000 clones in the sample, about 61% were seen once. Sequences were obtained from PBMCs. The receptors stem from a woman between 40 and 50 years old in good health and CMV-seronegative.

V and J are TRBV9 and TRBJ2-3; TRBD1 matches at 7 bases. Unmatched junction bases numbered 4, after V lost 4 bases and J lost 5 bases. The CDR3 is 13 amino acids. Germline-derived CDR1 and CDR2 are SGDLS and YYNGEE. This chain's CDR3 is CASSNQGVDTQYF. The CDR3 nucleotides are TGTGCCAGCAGCAACCAGGGGGTAGATACGCAGTATTTT.

This clone has just a few counts. V usage is TRBV7-2 and J usage is TRBJ1-2; tentatively, D is TRBD1 (6 bases). CDR3 length: 14 amino acids. Trimming removed 5 bases at V and 4 bases at J, with 14 bases between. Germline V gives CDR1 SGHTA, CDR2 FQGNSA. CDR3 nucleotide sequence: TGTGCCAGCAGCCGTGAACAGGGATTCTATGGCTACACCTTC. It encodes CASSREQGFYGYTF.

This chain links TRBV11-2 with TRBJ1-3, with D maybe TRBD1 (5 bases). Trimming took 0 bases from V and 2 from J, leaving 14 bases between them. CDR1 SGHAT and CDR2 FQNNGV come from the germline V gene. CDR3 length equals 17 residues. CDR3 DNA: TGTGCCAGCAGCTTAGAGCGTGCGGGGGGAGCTGGAAACACCATATATTTT. Translation: CASSLERAGGAGNTIYF.

This clone was found once. The chain combines TRBV18 with TRBJ2-1; a possible D gene is TRBD1 (6 bases). Per germline, CDR1 KGHSH and CDR2 LQKENI. The CDR3 length is 16 residues. V was shortened by 1 base and J by 4 bases, with 14 bases between the two germline ends. The CDR3 bases are TGTGCCAGCTCACCACAGACAGGCGCCCGTTACAATGAGCAGTTCTTC. Protein: CASSPQTGARYNEQFF.

The rearrangement joins TRBV19 to TRBJ1-1, with 7 bases fitting TRBD1. This CDR3 has 14 residues. Germline V gene data show CDR1 as LNHDA and CDR2 as SQIVND (reference sequence). With V trimmed by 6 bases and J by 0 bases, 4 bases remained unmatched. The CDR3 region is CASSLQGMNTEAFF. CDR3 DNA sequence: TGTGCCAGTAGCCTACAGGGGATGAACACTGAAGCTTTCTTT.

This clone was found a few times. The J gene is TRBJ1-1, the V gene TRBV30; weak D call: TRBD1 (6 bases). The CDR3 consists of 12 residues. The V end lost 5 bases, the J end lost 1 base, and 8 bases lay between the germline ends. Germline V gene data show CDR1 as GTSNPN and CDR2 as SVGIG (reference sequence). CDR3 residues: CAWEGGNTEAFF. The DNA of the CDR3 is TGTGCCTGGGAAGGGGGGAACACTGAAGCTTTCTTT.

The CDR3 bases are TGTGCCAGCAGCTTGAGGACCGACAGGAGCTCCTACGAGCAGTACTTC. It codes for CASSLRTDRSSYEQYF. The V gene is TRBV5-5, the J gene TRBJ2-7; TRBD1 is a possible D gene (6 bases). The CDR3 contains 16 residues. Trimming cost V 1 base and J 0 bases, with 14 bases left between them. In germline, CDR1 is SGHKS, CDR2 YYEKEE (reference sequence). The full variable domain, in which reference TRBV5-5 and TRBJ2-7 provide the parts outside the CDR3, is DAGVTQSPTHLIKTRGQQVTLRCSPISGHKSVSWYQQVLGQGPQFIFQYYEKEERGRGNFPDRFSARQFPNYSSELNVNALLLGDSALYLCASSLRTDRSSYEQYFGPGTRLTVT.

Details on this clone: The same CDR3 also results from other DNA sequences found in this sample. CDR3 in DNA: TGTGCCAGCAGTCTGGGACTAGCGGGGGGTGAGCAGTTCTTC. Translation: CASSLGLAGGEQFF. This sequence joins TRBV7-2 and TRBJ2-1, with 15 nucleotides matching TRBD2. This CDR3 has 14 amino acids. V lost 6 bases, J lost 9 bases, and 3 bases stayed unmatched. Germline V gene sequence: CDR1 SGHTA, CDR2 FQGNSA.

This clone was detected only a few times. J is TRBJ2-3 and V is TRBV6-1; D not resolved. The CDR3 totals 14 residues. The germline V gene has CDR1 MNHNS and CDR2 SASEGT. V lost 5 bases and J lost 4, with 13 bases in between. This chain's CDR3 is CASSTPREADTQYF. The CDR3 region has the DNA TGTGCCAGCAGTACCCCCCGTGAGGCAGATACGCAGTATTTT.

The chain employs TRBV5-1 and TRBJ1-1; no clear D. CDR3 length: 16 residues. The V and J ends lost 0 bases and 5 bases respectively, with 17 bases between them. CDR1 and CDR2 (germline): SGHRS, YFSETQ. The CDR3: CASSLDSRPQGTEAFF. The CDR3 DNA sequence: TGCGCCAGCAGCTTGGACTCGCGGCCTCAAGGAACTGAAGCTTTCTTT.

This clone was seen more than once but under ten times. The chain combines TRBV14 with TRBJ2-1; D possibly corresponds to TRBD2 (6 bases). The germline CDR1 and CDR2 sequences are SGHDN and FVKESK. This CDR3 region has 13 residues. V was shortened by 1 base and J by 9 bases, with 10 bases between the two germline ends. The CDR3 DNA reads as TGTGCCAGCAGCCAAGCGACTAGTTCTGAGCAGTTCTTC. This codes for CASSQATSSEQFF.

The chain recombines TRBV19 with TRBJ1-3; TRBD1 might be the D (6 bases). Germline V CDR1 and CDR2: LNHDA, SQIVND (reference sequence). This CDR3 is built from 14 residues. V lost 3 bases and J 3 bases, leaving 9 bases between the germline ends. The CDR3 coding sequence is TGTGCCAGTAGTATCGGACAGATTGGAAACACCATATATTTT. It yields the protein CASSIGQIGNTIYF.

This clone came up a few times. The J gene is TRBJ1-1, the V gene TRBV27; D ambiguous. This CDR3 spans 13 amino acids. Deletions cut 0 bases from V and 12 bases from J, with 14 bases between. CDR1 is MNHEY, CDR2 SMNVEV, per germline (reference sequence). CDR3 in DNA: TGTGCCAGCAGTTTATCGGGAGCGACTGGGCCTTTCTTT. This codes for CASSLSGATGPFF.

The V and J genes are TRBV7-2 and TRBJ2-7; TRBD2 aligns across 7 bases. The J segment lost 2 bases and the V segment lost 5 bases, leaving 6 bases of the junction unmatched. CDR1 is SGHTA and CDR2 is FQGNSA in the germline V gene. There are 14 residues in the CDR3. The CDR3 DNA sequence: TGTGCCAGCAGCGTCGGAACTAGCGCCTACGAGCAGTACTTC. Residues: CASSVGTSAYEQYF.

This rearrangement joins TRBV7-2 to TRBJ1-1; TRBD1 matches at 10 bases. There are 18 residues in the CDR3. Trimming at V came to 5 bases and at J to 4 bases, leaving 16 bases not matched to a gene. CDR1 is SGHTA, CDR2 FQGNSA, per germline. CDR3 DNA sequence: TGTGCCAGCAGCCCCTTGCTGCCGGGACAGGGGTGGGGCACTGAAGCTTTCTTT. Its protein product is CASSPLLPGQGWGTEAFF.

V and J are TRBV19 and TRBJ2-5, with D possibly being TRBD2 (6 bases). The V gene's germline CDR1 is LNHDA and CDR2 SQIVND (reference sequence). Deletions cut 8 bases from V and 4 bases from J, with 17 bases between. There are 14 residues in the CDR3. CDR3 amino acids: CASGPTRAAETQYF. The CDR3 coding sequence is TGTGCCAGTGGCCCGACTAGAGCAGCAGAGACCCAGTACTTC.

The chain is built from TRBV7-6 and TRBJ2-2; weak D call: TRBD2 (7 bases). The CDR3 totals 15 residues. Germline V lookup: CDR1 SGHVS, CDR2 FNYEAQ. The V end was cut by 5 bases, the J end by 3 bases, with 13 bases between. In nucleotides, the CDR3 is TGTGCCAGCAGCCGTCGGGGGGCCGACACCGGGGAGCTGTTTTTT. This sequence encodes CASSRRGADTGELFF. Supplemented by reference TRBV7-6 and TRBJ2-2, the full variable domain reads GAGVSQSPRYKVTKRGQDVALRCDPISGHVSLYWYRQALGQGPEFLTYFNYEAQQDKSGLPNDRFSAERPEGSISTLTIQRTEQRDSAMYRCASSRRGADTGELFFGEGSRLTVL.

The chain combines TRBV7-2 with TRBJ2-5; D is unresolved. Germline V gene data show CDR1 as SGHTA and CDR2 as FQGNSA. V lost 3 bases to trimming and J lost 2 bases, with 7 bases between them. CDR3 size: 13 residues. CDR3 in DNA: TGTGCCAGCAGCTTGGCTAGACAAGAGACCCAGTACTTC. Protein sequence: CASSLARQETQYF. The complete variable domain, with remaining parts taken from reference TRBV7-2 and TRBJ2-5, reads GAGVSQSPSNKVTEKGKDVELRCDPISGHTALYWYRQSLGQGLEFLIYFQGNSAPDKSGLPSDRFSAERTGGSVSTLTIQRTQQEDSAVYLCASSLARQETQYFGPGTRLLVL.

This clone occurred a few times. This rearrangement joins TRBV19 to TRBJ1-6; the D is unclear. Trimming left V 1 base short and J 0 bases short, with 7 bases between. The CDR3 runs 16 residues. CDR1 is LNHDA and CDR2 is SQIVND in the germline V gene (reference sequence). CDR3 in DNA: TGTGCCAGTAGTATAGGGGCAGCCTCCTATAATTCACCCCTCCACTTT. Amino acid sequence: CASSIGAASYNSPLHF.

The chain employs TRBV5-1 and TRBJ1-6, with 8 bases matching TRBD1. The CDR3 consists of 14 residues. Germline-derived CDR1 and CDR2 are SGHRS and YFSETQ. The junction had 5 bases not matched to a gene; V was cut back by 3 bases and J by 9 bases. As DNA, the CDR3 is TGCGCCAGCAGCTATGGACAGGGAACTTCACCCCTCCACTTT. Protein product: CASSYGQGTSPLHF.

The rearrangement links TRBV7-8 to TRBJ2-7; 10 bases are shared with TRBD1. V dropped 2 bases and J dropped 4; count of bases not matched to a gene: 11. Germline values: CDR1 SGHVS, CDR2 FQNEAQ. The CDR3 contains 17 residues. The CDR3 loop reads CASSLRGDRGRGYEQYF. DNA for the CDR3: TGTGCCAGCAGCTTAAGGGGTGACAGGGGGCGAGGGTACGAGCAGTACTTC. Full variable domain (outside the CDR3, taken from reference TRBV7-8 and TRBJ2-7): GAGVSQSPRYKVAKRGQDVALRCDPISGHVSLFWYQQALGQGPEFLTYFQNEAQLDKSGLPSDRFFAERPEGSVSTLKIQRTQQEDSAVYLCASSLRGDRGRGYEQYFGPGTRLTVT.